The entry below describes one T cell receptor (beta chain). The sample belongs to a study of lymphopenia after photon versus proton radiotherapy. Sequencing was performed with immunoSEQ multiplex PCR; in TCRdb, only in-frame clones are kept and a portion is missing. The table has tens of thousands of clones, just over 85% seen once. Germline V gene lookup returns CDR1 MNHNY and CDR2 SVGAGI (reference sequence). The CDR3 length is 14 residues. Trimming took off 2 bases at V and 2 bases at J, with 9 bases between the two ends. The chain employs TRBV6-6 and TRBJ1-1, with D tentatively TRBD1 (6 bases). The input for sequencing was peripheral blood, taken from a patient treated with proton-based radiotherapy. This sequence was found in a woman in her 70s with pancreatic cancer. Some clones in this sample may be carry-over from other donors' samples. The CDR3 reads CASSYQGPNTEAFF. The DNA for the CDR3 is TGTGCCAGCAGTTACCAGGGGCCTAACACTGAAGCTTTCTTT.